This T cell receptor beta chain was profiled in a study of CD8 T cells in ankylosing spondylitis. Trimming took 3 bases from V and 8 from J, leaving 11 bases between them. Germline V gene data show CDR1 as DFQATT and CDR2 as SNEGSKA (reference sequence). This CDR3 is 12 amino acids long. Scientists made TCR beta libraries using quantitative 5'-RACE with molecular barcodes. TCRdb redid the calling of the 5' RACE reads with MiXCR, one entry per CDR3 protein. This table has roughly 200,000 distinct CDR3 sequences, about 13% appearing once. Overall study findings and caveats: Reported data indicate significant enrichment of disease-linked clones within matched ankylosing spondylitis synovial fluid. Earlier work had already found some motif variants in reactive arthritis synovial fluid and blood. Disease-linked clones were CD8+ and relatively rare in peripheral blood.

Points on this clonotype: Its antigen is as yet unknown.

This sequence originates from a male donor with ankylosing spondylitis or in good health (not recorded which). The sample taken for sequencing was blood, either unsorted or a sorted T cell fraction (not recorded which). The chain links TRBV20-1 to TRBJ2-1; D unresolved. CDR3 nucleotide sequence: TGCAGTGCTAGCCCCAGATGGGATGAGCAGTTCTTC. Protein: CSASPRWDEQFF.